One and the same sample provided the 15 T cell receptor beta chains below, sequenced in a study of T cells after yellow fever vaccination. TCRdb used MiXCR to reprocess the 5' RACE reads, holding one entry per CDR3 protein. The sample lists more than 350,000 distinct CDR3 sequences, around a tenth occurring once. The sample was PBMCs, taken on the day of the first yellow fever vaccination. The receptors stem from a man aged 18 to 30 who received the YFV17D yellow fever vaccine.

This clonotype was seen a handful of times. The CDR3 nucleotides read TGTGCCAGCAGTTACTACCGGGAAAATACGCAGTATTTT. Translated, it gives CASSYYRENTQYF. V and J are TRBV6-5 and TRBJ2-3, with D possibly being TRBD2 (5 bases). This CDR3 contains 13 residues. Trimming removed 1 base from V and 7 bases from J, with 9 bases in between. In germline, CDR1 is MNHEY, CDR2 SVGAGI.

The count of this clonotype is one. The junction does not match germline at one end; this may be a read error. The rearrangement links TRBV5-1 to TRBJ2-6; D remains ambiguous. The germline CDR1 and CDR2 sequences are SGHRS and YFSETQ. The CDR3 extends over 15 amino acids. The CDR3 reads CAGSLVLSGANVLTF. The CDR3 bases are TGCGCCGGCAGCTTGGTTCTCTCTGGGGCCAACGTCCTGACTTTC.

The chain uses TRBV9 and TRBJ2-7; D tentatively reads TRBD1 or TRBD2 (5 bases each). The CDR3 length is 15 residues. V lost 3 bases to trimming and J lost 3 bases, with 16 bases between them. CDR1 is SGDLS and CDR2 is YYNGEE in the germline V gene. CDR3 in DNA: TGTGCCAGCAGCGAGGGACGGGACCCCGTCTACGAGCAGTACTTC. Its protein is CASSEGRDPVYEQYF.

The chain is built from TRBV4-1 and TRBJ1-1; D call uncertain. V was clipped by 5 bases and J by 4 bases, with 11 bases between them. The CDR3 is 13 amino acids. CDR1 and CDR2 (germline): MGHRA, YSYEKL. The CDR3 loop is CASSSREVTEAFF. The CDR3 region has the DNA TGCGCCAGCAGCTCACGGGAGGTCACTGAAGCTTTCTTT.

This chain joins TRBV7-2 and TRBJ2-5; D possibly matches TRBD1 or TRBD2 (6 bases each). The CDR3 extends over 14 amino acids. Germline V gene sequence: CDR1 SGHTA, CDR2 FQGNSA. The V end was cut by 2 bases, the J end by 2 bases, with 9 bases between. The CDR3 reads CASSLWRGQETQYF. Here the CDR3 DNA reads TGTGCCAGCAGCTTATGGAGGGGGCAAGAGACCCAGTACTTC.

The V call is TRBV11-2, the J call TRBJ2-7, with 7 bases lining up with TRBD1. The CDR3 sequence is 13 residues long. V shed 5 bases and J 4 bases; nucleotides not matched to a gene: 5. Per the germline V gene, CDR1 is SGHAT and CDR2 is FQNNGV. The CDR3 sequence: CASSKGATYEQYF. In DNA, the CDR3 is TGTGCCAGCAGCAAGGGGGCAACGTACGAGCAGTACTTC.

This clonotype was detected only a few times. Written as DNA, the CDR3 is TGTGCCAGCAGCCGGGACAGGGATGGCTACACCTTC. Translation: CASSRDRDGYTF. The chain has TRBV5-4 and TRBJ1-2, with TRBD1 matching 9 bases. Germline values: CDR1 SGHNT, CDR2 YYREEE (reference sequence). Trimming cost V 4 bases and J 6 bases; bases outside gene matches: 1. The CDR3 runs to 12 residues. Full variable domain (rest looked up from reference TRBV5-4 and TRBJ1-2): ETGVTQSPTHLIKTRGQQVTLRCSSQSGHNTVSWYQQALGQGPQFIFQYYREEENGRGNFPPRFSGLQFPNYSSELNVNALELDDSALYLCASSRDRDGYTFGSGTRLTVV.

This clonotype has a handful of counts. The V gene is TRBV5-1, the J gene TRBJ2-5, with D unclear. Between the trimmed V and J ends, which lost 2 bases and 1 base, there was a span of 9 bases. The CDR3 covers 14 residues. Per the germline V gene, CDR1 is SGHRS and CDR2 is YFSETQ. The CDR3 loop is CASSFNPVQETQYF. The DNA for the CDR3 is TGCGCCAGCAGCTTTAATCCAGTCCAAGAGACCCAGTACTTC.

This clonotype was recorded a few times. DNA of the CDR3: TGTGCCAGCAGTGAAACCCATACGCAGTATTTT. It yields the protein CASSETHTQYF. V and J are TRBV28 and TRBJ2-3; D ambiguous. Trimming left V 5 bases short and J 7 bases short, with 7 bases between. The CDR3 spans 11 residues. CDR1 and CDR2 (germline): MDHEN, SYDVKM.

The genes are TRBV4-3 and TRBJ1-4; 8 bases fit TRBD1. The CDR3 sequence is 17 residues long. Germline CDR1 LGHNA, CDR2 YSLEER. V lost 0 bases and J lost 8; bases outside the gene matches: 11. CDR3 DNA sequence: TGCGCCAGCAGCCAAGATCTCTATCAGGGGGCCAGGGAAAAACTGTTTTTT. As protein: CASSQDLYQGAREKLFF.

This clonotype has just a few counts. The rearrangement joins TRBV9 to TRBJ2-3; TRBD2 agrees at 15 bases. CDR1 SGDLS and CDR2 YYNGEE come from the germline V gene. V trimming: 3 bases; J trimming: 1 base; junction bases outside the gene matches: 15. The CDR3 extends over 21 amino acids. CDR3 protein: CASSAPLGTSGGPWGTDTQYF. The DNA of the CDR3 is TGTGCCAGCAGCGCCCCTCTGGGGACTAGCGGGGGGCCGTGGGGCACAGATACGCAGTATTTT. Full variable domain (rest looked up from reference TRBV9 and TRBJ2-3): DSGVTQTPKHLITATGQRVTLRCSPRSGDLSVYWYQQSLDQGLQFLIQYYNGEERAKGNILERFSAQQFPDLHSELNLSSLELGDSALYFCASSAPLGTSGGPWGTDTQYFGPGTRLTVL.

The chain recombines TRBV7-9 with TRBJ1-5, with unresolved D. This CDR3 has 12 amino acids. Trimming pared 5 bases from V and 5 bases from J, leaving 7 bases between. Germline CDR1 reads SEHNR; CDR2 reads FQNEAQ (reference sequence). In DNA form, the CDR3 reads TGTGCCAGCAGCCATGCAGATCAGCCCCAGCATTTT. Translation gives CASSHADQPQHF.

This clonotype was seen many times. V usage is TRBV5-1 and J usage is TRBJ2-1, with a weak D call TRBD2 (5 bases). The CDR3 runs 15 residues. Germline V gene sequence: CDR1 SGHRS, CDR2 YFSETQ. V lost 4 bases and J 7 bases, leaving 18 bases between the germline ends. This chain's CDR3 is CASSTALFGVNEQFF. CDR3 DNA sequence: TGCGCCAGCAGCACTGCCCTTTTCGGGGTAAATGAGCAGTTCTTC.

V usage is TRBV6-1 and J usage is TRBJ1-1; no firm D call. Germline CDR1 and CDR2: MNHNS and SASEGT. This CDR3 is built from 13 residues. The V end lost 7 bases, the J end lost 4 bases, and 13 bases lay between the germline ends. The CDR3 DNA sequence: TGTGCCAGCACCCGACCGAGTTGCACTGAAGCTTTCTTT. It specifies CASTRPSCTEAFF.

In this sample, this clonotype turned up a few times. The chain has TRBV20-1 and TRBJ2-7, with a possible D match to TRBD1 (5 bases). The germline gives CDR1 DFQATT, CDR2 SNEGSKA (reference sequence). The length of the CDR3 is 13 residues. The V end lost 4 bases, the J end lost 0 bases, and 10 bases lay between the germline ends. The CDR3 coding sequence is TGCAGTGCTACGCCAGGGAACTCCTACGAGCAGTACGTC. This gives the protein CSATPGNSYEQYV.